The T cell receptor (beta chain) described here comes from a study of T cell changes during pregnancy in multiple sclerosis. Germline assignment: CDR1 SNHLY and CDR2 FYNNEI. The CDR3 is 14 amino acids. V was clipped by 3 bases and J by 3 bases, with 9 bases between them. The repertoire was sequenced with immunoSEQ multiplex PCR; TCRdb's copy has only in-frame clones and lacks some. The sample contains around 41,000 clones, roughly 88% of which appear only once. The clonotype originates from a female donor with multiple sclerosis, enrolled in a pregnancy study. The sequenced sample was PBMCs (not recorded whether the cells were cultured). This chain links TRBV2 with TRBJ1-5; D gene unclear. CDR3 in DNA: TGTGCCAGCAGTGACAAAAGCTACAATCAGCCCCAGCATTTT. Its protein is CASSDKSYNQPQHF.